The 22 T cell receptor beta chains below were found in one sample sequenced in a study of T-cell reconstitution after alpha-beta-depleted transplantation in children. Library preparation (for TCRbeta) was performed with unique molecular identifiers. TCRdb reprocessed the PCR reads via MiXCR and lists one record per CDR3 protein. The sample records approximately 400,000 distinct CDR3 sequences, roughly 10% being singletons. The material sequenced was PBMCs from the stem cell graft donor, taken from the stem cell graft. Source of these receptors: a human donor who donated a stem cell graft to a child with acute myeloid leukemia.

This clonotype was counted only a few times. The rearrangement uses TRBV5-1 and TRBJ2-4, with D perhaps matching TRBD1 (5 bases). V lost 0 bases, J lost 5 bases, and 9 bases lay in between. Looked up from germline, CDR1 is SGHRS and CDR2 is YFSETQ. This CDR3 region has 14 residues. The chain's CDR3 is CASSLASQENIQYF. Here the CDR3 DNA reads TGCGCCAGCAGCTTGGCGTCACAGGAAAACATTCAGTACTTC.

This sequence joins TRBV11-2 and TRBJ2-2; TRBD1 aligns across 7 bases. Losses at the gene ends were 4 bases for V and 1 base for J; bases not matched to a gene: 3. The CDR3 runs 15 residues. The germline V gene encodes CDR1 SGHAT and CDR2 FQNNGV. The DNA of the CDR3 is TGTGCCAGCAGCTCCGGGACAGTGAACACCGGGGAGCTGTTTTTT. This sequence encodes CASSSGTVNTGELFF.

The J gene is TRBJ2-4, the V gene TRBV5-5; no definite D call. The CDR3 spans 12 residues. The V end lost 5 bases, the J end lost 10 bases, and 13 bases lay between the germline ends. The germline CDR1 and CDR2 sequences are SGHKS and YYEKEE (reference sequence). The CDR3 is CASSWTARIQYF. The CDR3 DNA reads TGTGCCAGCAGTTGGACCGCCCGGATTCAGTACTTC.

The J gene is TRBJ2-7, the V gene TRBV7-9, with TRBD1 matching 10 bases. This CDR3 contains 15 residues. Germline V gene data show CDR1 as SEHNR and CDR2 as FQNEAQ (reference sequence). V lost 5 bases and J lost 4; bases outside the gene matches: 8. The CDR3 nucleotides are TGTGCCAGCAGCGGAGTTTCGGACAGGGGGTACGAGCAGTACTTC. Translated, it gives CASSGVSDRGYEQYF.

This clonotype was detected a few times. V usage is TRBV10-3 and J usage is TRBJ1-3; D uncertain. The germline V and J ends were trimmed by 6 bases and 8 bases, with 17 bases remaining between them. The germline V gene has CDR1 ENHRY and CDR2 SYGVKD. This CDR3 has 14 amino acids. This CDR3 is CAISGRGGSDTIYF. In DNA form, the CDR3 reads TGTGCCATCAGCGGGCGCGGAGGGAGCGACACCATATATTTT.

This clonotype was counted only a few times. CDR3 DNA: TGTGCCAGCAGCTCGCCCGAAGGGGGGTTTTACAATGAGCAGTTCTTC. It is translated as CASSSPEGGFYNEQFF. The gene calls are TRBV7-9 and TRBJ2-1; D could derive from TRBD1 or TRBD2 (6 bases each). The CDR3 totals 16 residues. V lost 4 bases to trimming and J lost 4 bases, with 17 bases between them. The germline gives CDR1 SEHNR, CDR2 FQNEAQ (reference sequence).

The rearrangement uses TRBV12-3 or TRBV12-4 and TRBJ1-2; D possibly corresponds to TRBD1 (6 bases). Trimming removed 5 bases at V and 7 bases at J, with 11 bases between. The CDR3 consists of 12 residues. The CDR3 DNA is TGTGCCAGCAGTCCGCAGGGGCTTGGCTACACCTTC. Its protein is CASSPQGLGYTF.

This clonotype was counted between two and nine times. The CDR3 here is CASSLGQGKTQYF. Here the CDR3 DNA reads TGTGCCAGCAGTTTAGGACAGGGAAAGACCCAGTACTTC. The V gene is TRBV27, the J gene TRBJ2-5, with TRBD1 identical over 8 bases. The junction had 2 bases not matched to a gene; V was cut back by 2 bases and J by 6 bases. Germline V lookup: CDR1 MNHEY, CDR2 SMNVEV (reference sequence). This CDR3 is built from 13 residues.

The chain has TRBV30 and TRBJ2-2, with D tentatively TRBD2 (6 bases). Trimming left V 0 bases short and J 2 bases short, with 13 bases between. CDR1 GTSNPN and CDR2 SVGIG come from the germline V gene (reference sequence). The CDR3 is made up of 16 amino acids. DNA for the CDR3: TGTGCCTGGAGTGTACCCGGGACTGTTAACACCGGGGAGCTGTTTTTT. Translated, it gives CAWSVPGTVNTGELFF.

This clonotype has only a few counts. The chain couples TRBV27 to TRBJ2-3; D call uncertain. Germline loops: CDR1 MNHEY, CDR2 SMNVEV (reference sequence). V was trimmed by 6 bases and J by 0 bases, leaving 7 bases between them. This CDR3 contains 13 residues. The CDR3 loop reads CASRITSTDTQYF. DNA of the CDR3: TGTGCCAGCAGGATTACTAGCACAGATACGCAGTATTTT.

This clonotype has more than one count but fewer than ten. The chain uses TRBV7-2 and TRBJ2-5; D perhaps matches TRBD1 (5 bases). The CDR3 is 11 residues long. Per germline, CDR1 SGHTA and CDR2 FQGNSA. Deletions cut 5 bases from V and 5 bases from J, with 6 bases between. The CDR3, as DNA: TGTGCCAGCAGCAACAGGGAGACCCAGTACTTC. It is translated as CASSNRETQYF.

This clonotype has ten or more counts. The CDR3, as DNA: TGTGCCAGCAGTAGGGCTGGGAACACTGAAGCTTTCTTT. This translates into CASSRAGNTEAFF. The V and J genes are TRBV6-1 and TRBJ1-1; D is uncertain. V was trimmed by 5 bases and J by 1 base, leaving 8 bases between them. Germline CDR1 MNHNS, CDR2 SASEGT. This CDR3 has 13 residues.

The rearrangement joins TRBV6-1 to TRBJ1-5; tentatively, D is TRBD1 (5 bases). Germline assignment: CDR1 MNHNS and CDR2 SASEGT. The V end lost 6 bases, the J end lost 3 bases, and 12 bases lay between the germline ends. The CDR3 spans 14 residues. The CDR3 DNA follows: TGTGCCAGCAGCGGGGGGACCCTCAATCAGCCCCAGCATTTT. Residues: CASSGGTLNQPQHF.

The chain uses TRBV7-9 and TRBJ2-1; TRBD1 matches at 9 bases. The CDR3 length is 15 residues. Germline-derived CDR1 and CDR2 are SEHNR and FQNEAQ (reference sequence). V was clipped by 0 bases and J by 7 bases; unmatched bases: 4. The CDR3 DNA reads TGTGCCAGCAGCTTAGCCGGGACAGGGATTAATGAGCAGTTCTTC. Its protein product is CASSLAGTGINEQFF. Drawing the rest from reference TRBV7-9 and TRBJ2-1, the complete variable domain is DTGVSQNPRHKITKRGQNVTFRCDPISEHNRLYWYRQTLGQGPEFLTYFQNEAQLEKSRLLSDRFSAERPKGSFSTLEIQRTEQGDSAMYLCASSLAGTGINEQFFGPGTRLTVL.

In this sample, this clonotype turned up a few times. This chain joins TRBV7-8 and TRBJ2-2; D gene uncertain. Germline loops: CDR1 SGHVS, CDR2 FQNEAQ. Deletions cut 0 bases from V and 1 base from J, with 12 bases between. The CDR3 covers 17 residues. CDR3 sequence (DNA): TGTGCCAGCAGCTTAGCTGGGAACAGAAGGAACACCGGGGAGCTGTTTTTT. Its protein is CASSLAGNRRNTGELFF. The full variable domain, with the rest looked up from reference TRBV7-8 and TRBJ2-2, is GAGVSQSPRYKVAKRGQDVALRCDPISGHVSLFWYQQALGQGPEFLTYFQNEAQLDKSGLPSDRFFAERPEGSVSTLKIQRTQQEDSAVYLCASSLAGNRRNTGELFFGEGSRLTVL.

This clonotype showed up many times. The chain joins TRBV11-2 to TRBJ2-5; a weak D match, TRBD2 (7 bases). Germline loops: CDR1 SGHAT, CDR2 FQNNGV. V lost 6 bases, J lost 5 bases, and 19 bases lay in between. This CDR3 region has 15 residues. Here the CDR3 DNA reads TGTGCCAGCAGTCCGAATGCGGGGGCCGGGGAGACCCAGTACTTC. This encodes CASSPNAGAGETQYF.

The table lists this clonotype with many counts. The CDR3 here is CSARDSGDGEFF. CDR3 DNA: TGCAGTGCTAGAGATAGCGGGGACGGTGAGTTCTTC. The chain combines TRBV20-1 with TRBJ2-1; 8 nucleotides align to TRBD2. The length of the CDR3 is 12 residues. V shed 0 bases, J shed 14 bases, and the junction held 6 bases outside the gene matches. Germline assignment: CDR1 DFQATT and CDR2 SNEGSKA (reference sequence).

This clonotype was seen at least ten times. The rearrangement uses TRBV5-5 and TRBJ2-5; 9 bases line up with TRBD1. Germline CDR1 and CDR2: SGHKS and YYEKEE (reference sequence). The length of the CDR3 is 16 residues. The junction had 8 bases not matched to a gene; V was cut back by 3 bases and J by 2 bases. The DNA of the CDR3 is TGTGCCAGCAGCTCGGGACAGGGCCGGGGTCAAGAGACCCAGTACTTC. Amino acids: CASSSGQGRGQETQYF.

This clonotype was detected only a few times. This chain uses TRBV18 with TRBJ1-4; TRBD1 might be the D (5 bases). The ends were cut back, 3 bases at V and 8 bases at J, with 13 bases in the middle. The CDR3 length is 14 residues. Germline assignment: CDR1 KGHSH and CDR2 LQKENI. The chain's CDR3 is CASSPGGFAEKLFF. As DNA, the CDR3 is TGTGCCAGCTCACCGGGGGGGTTCGCCGAAAAACTGTTTTTT.

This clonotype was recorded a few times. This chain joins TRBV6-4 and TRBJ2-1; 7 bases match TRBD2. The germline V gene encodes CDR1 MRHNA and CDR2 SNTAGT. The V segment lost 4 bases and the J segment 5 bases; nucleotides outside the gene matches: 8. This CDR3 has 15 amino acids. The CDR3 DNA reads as TGTGCCAGCAGTGCACTTGGGGGGGGAAACAATGAGCAGTTCTTC. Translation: CASSALGGGNNEQFF.

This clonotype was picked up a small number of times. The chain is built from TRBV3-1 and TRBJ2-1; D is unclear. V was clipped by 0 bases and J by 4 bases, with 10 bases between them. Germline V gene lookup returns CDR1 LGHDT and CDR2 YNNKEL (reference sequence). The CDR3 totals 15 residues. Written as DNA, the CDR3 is TGTGCCAGCAGCCAAGATGTCGGCCGGTACAATGAGCAGTTCTTC. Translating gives CASSQDVGRYNEQFF.

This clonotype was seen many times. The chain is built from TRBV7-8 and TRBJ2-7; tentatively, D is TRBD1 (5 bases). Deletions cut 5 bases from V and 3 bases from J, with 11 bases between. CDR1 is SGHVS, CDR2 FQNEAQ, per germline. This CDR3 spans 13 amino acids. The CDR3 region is CASSPDRHYEQYF. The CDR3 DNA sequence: TGTGCCAGCAGCCCTGACAGACACTACGAGCAGTACTTC.